This T cell receptor (beta chain) was recorded in a study of beta chain features in type 1 diabetes (dated by TCRdb to about 2018). Notes on the research overall: Mean age, gender distribution, total cell number and subset yield did not differ between patients and healthy donors. A total of 100 million to 110 million sorted cells were examined across all samples, and a strong correlation was observed between cell number per subset and RNA yield. The study compared the TCRB repertoires of sorted circulating CD4+ T cell subsets in recently diagnosed type 1 diabetes patients with those in matched healthy donors. Whereas all 28 donors provided naive and central memory subsets, regulatory and stem cell-like memory subsets were isolated from just 8 patients and roughly 8 healthy donors. The investigation overall reported the following: Sequencing cDNA rather than genomic DNA could over-represent highly expressing activated cells, although activation and CD3 levels did not differ between groups. In all four CD4+ subsets, TCRB CDR3 length was moderately but significantly shorter in type 1 diabetes patients. Because small numbers of individuals were included in the HLA sub-analyses, any influence of HLA type on TCRB rearrangement was left unresolved. Fewer insertions and more nucleotide deletions at VDJ recombination sites were observed in patients with type 1 diabetes, implying thymic rearrangement abnormalities. Shorter templates might have been favored by PCR, but patient and control samples were amplified and corrected together, so both groups would have been affected equally by any skew. Naive, central memory and regulatory TCRB repertoires appeared to be more alike among patients than among healthy donors.

Each donor gave one peripheral blood draw, approximately 110 mL on average, collected into heparinised tubes. Using a panel that included CD45RO, CCR7, CD25, CD127, CD95 and CD27, naive, central memory, regulatory and stem cell-like memory CD4+ T cells were sorted on a BD FACSAria II. All sorted populations exceeded 98% purity. PBMCs were isolated right away by Lymphoprep density gradient centrifugation and were stained directly, without culture. So that batch effects would be minimized, each experiment stained and sorted samples in pairs, pairing one healthy donor with one patient. The entire amount of isolated RNA was reverse transcribed using the High Capacity cDNA Reverse Transcription Kit, so the sequenced TCRB transcripts were expressed ones. Deep immunoSEQ sequencing was applied to naive, central memory and regulatory T cell samples, giving an average of roughly 3.6 million total reads per sample. After sorted cells were lysed in RLT buffer, RNA was extracted with DNase-treated RNeasy Micro or Mini kits, with the choice depending on cell number. Each cell subset was processed separately to prevent cross-contamination, with patient and healthy donor samples processed together. The immunoSEQ multiplex PCR was used to amplify TCRB sequences from cDNA, yielding 87-bp fragments that span the CDR3 region. The amplicons were sequenced using the Illumina HiSeq platform. In the source study's methods: PCR bias was computationally corrected using synthetic template baselines, reads within Hamming distance 2 were collapsed, and singletons that could not be merged were discarded. Reads were aligned against IMGT to assign V, D and J genes, CDR3 length and insertions or deletions at six rearrangement sites. Within each subset, clonotype counts were normalized to the number of sorted cells before true diversity and Gini coefficients were calculated with the tcR R package. Repertoire sharing was quantified using the overlap coefficient calculated on TCRB nucleotide sequences. Out-of-frame TCRB sequences from naive cells were analyzed to stand in for the pre-selection repertoire. In its TCRdb copy, this immuneACCESS table keeps in-frame sequences only and misses some clones. Where compared with another copy, unresolved V genes explain less than half of these, and the others have no known cause. The V and J calls and clone size come from that table; D and trimming were worked out from the DNA. Here the sample has 860,000 or so clones; roughly 17% occur a single time. The ten largest clones represent 0.02% to 0.025% of the sample.

This clone occurred a few times. Its antigen is unknown. Nothing much larger sits one base from this clone, and base qualities are not available. The V end gives up 5 bases and the J end 4 bases, leaving 5 bases in the junction not matched to a gene. Via the germline V gene, CDR1 is SGHRS and CDR2 YFSETQ. Counted from cysteine to phenylalanine, this CDR3 has 15 amino acids. The only DNA kept is the CDR3, 45 bases in frame from the first base. The sequenced sample was naive CD4+ T cells from blood. The intended sense of this specimen's cell subset or site label: true naive CD4+ T cells. The sequence was collected from a woman in her late teens or twenties in good health. The chain employs TRBV5-1 and TRBJ2-7; TRBD2 aligns with 14 central bases. The CDR3 in this case is CASRKGLAGDYEQYF. The DNA sequence reads TGCGCCAGCAGAAAGGGACTAGCGGGGGATTACGAGCAGTACTTC.